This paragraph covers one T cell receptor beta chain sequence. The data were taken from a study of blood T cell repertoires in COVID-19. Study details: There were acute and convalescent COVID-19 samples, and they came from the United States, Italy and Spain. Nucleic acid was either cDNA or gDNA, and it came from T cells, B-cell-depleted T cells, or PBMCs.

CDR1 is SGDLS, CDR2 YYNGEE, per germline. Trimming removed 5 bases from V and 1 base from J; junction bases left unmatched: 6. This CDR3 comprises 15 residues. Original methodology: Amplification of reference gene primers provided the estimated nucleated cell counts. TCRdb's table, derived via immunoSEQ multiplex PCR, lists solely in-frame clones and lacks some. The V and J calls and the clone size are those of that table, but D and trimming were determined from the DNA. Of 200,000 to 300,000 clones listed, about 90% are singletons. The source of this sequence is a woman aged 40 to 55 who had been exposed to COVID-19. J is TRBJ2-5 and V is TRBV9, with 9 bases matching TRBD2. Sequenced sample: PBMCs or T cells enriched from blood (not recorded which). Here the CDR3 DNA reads TGTGCCAGCAGTGGATCGGGACTAGCCCAAGAGACCCAGTACTTC. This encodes CASSGSGLAQETQYF.